The 4 T cell receptor beta chains below come from one sample, sequenced in a study of T-cell memory formation after mild COVID-19. TCRdb reanalysed the 5' RACE reads using MiXCR and keeps one entry per CDR3 protein. This table has fewer than 450,000 distinct CDR3 sequences, roughly 20% appearing once. The sample taken for sequencing was PBMCs or a T cell subset sorted from them (not recorded which). These receptors were taken from an adult woman who had mild COVID-19 (a few samples of this study predate the infection). Cell type and time point are not known.

V and J are TRBV7-2 and TRBJ1-1, with 11 bases fitting TRBD1. J gave up 4 bases and V 3 bases, and 7 bases lay outside the gene matches. Germline values: CDR1 SGHTA, CDR2 FQGNSA. CDR3 length: 16 amino acids. The CDR3 spells CASSFRDRGGRTEAFF. CDR3 DNA sequence: TGTGCCAGCAGCTTCCGGGACAGGGGGGGCCGCACTGAAGCTTTCTTT.

Here the CDR3 DNA reads TGCGCCAGCAGATACGAGGGGGGGGCTGAAGCTTTCTTT. This codes for CASRYEGGAEAFF. The rearrangement links TRBV5-1 to TRBJ1-1; tentatively, D is TRBD1 (6 bases). The ends were cut back, 5 bases at V and 6 bases at J, with 14 bases in the middle. The CDR3 sequence is 13 residues long. Germline assignment: CDR1 SGHRS and CDR2 YFSETQ. The whole variable domain, remainder taken from reference TRBV5-1 and TRBJ1-1, is KAGVTQTPRYLIKTRGQQVTLSCSPISGHRSVSWYQQTPGQGLQFLFEYFSETQRNKGNFPGRFSGRQFSNSRSEMNVSTLELGDSALYLCASRYEGGAEAFFGQGTRLTVV.

V is TRBV5-1 and J is TRBJ1-2; D not certain. CDR3 length: 13 residues. V lost 7 bases and J lost 4, with 14 bases in between. The V gene's germline CDR1 is SGHRS and CDR2 YFSETQ. The CDR3 here is CASEDAGGYGYTF. The CDR3 region has the DNA TGCGCCAGCGAGGACGCTGGCGGCTATGGCTACACCTTC.

The J gene is TRBJ2-1, the V gene TRBV20-1; 7 bases are a match to TRBD1. V shed 5 bases and J 0 bases; nucleotides not matched to a gene: 4. The CDR3 is 14 residues long. Germline values: CDR1 DFQATT, CDR2 SNEGSKA (reference sequence). CDR3 sequence reads: CSAADRSSYNEQFF. CDR3 nucleotide sequence: TGCAGTGCTGCGGACAGGAGCTCCTACAATGAGCAGTTCTTC.